The 19 T cell receptor beta chains in this list originate from one sample, sequenced in a study of blood T cell repertoires in COVID-19. The data were produced by immunoSEQ multiplex PCR, yet TCRdb's version contains in-frame clones alone and is incomplete. The table shows tens of thousands of clones, with about nine tenths occurring only once. Specimen: peripheral blood. The receptor set was obtained from a human donor in a cohort sampled during active COVID-19.

The chain has TRBV4-3 and TRBJ2-1; TRBD2 agrees at 8 bases. The ends lost 0 bases at V and 9 bases at J; junction bases unmatched: 10. Germline assignment: CDR1 LGHNA and CDR2 YSLEER. CDR3 length: 16 residues. CDR3 in DNA: TGCGCCAGCAGCCAAGATTGGGGGACTAGATATGGTGAGCAGTTCTTC. Translating it yields CASSQDWGTRYGEQFF.

This clone was detected once. The chain combines TRBV20-1 with TRBJ1-1, with D tentatively TRBD1 (5 bases). V gave up 3 bases and J gave up 6 bases, with 14 bases separating them. Germline lookup yields CDR1 DFQATT and CDR2 SNEGSKA (reference sequence). This CDR3 has 13 amino acids. In DNA, the CDR3 is TGCAGTGCTAGTTGGGGGGTTCGGGCTGAAGCTTTCTTT. This sequence encodes CSASWGVRAEAFF.

The chain has TRBV27 and TRBJ2-1, with a tentative D call TRBD1 (5 bases). CDR1 is MNHEY, CDR2 SMNVEV, per germline (reference sequence). The CDR3 runs 13 residues. V was shortened by 4 bases and J by 8 bases, with 12 bases between the two germline ends. In DNA, the CDR3 is TGTGCCAGCAGTTCATTTCAGGGTGATGAGCAGTTCTTC. The encoded protein is CASSSFQGDEQFF.

CDR3: CASSDSLGSNSPLHF. Here the CDR3 DNA reads TGTGCCAGCAGCGATTCTCTCGGTTCGAATTCACCCCTCCACTTT. The chain couples TRBV9 to TRBJ1-6, with D uncertain. The V and J ends lost 3 bases and 7 bases respectively, with 14 bases between them. Germline-derived CDR1 and CDR2 are SGDLS and YYNGEE. The CDR3 is 15 residues long.

The chain has TRBV7-2 and TRBJ1-2, with D unresolved. The CDR3 totals 16 residues. Per germline, CDR1 SGHTA and CDR2 FQGNSA. V was cut by 5 bases and J by 2 bases, with 18 bases left in between. Written as DNA, the CDR3 is TGTGCCAGCAGCCTGACAAATCCCTACTTAAACTATGGCTACACCTTC. Translating it yields CASSLTNPYLNYGYTF.

The V and J genes are TRBV7-2 and TRBJ2-7, with D uncertain. CDR3 length: 13 amino acids. CDR1 and CDR2 (germline): SGHTA, FQGNSA. V shed 5 bases and J shed 0 bases, with 8 bases lying between them. The CDR3 region is CASSPPHSYEQYF. DNA of the CDR3: TGTGCCAGCAGCCCCCCCCACTCCTACGAGCAGTACTTC.

The chain recombines TRBV30 with TRBJ1-6; TRBD1 might be the D (5 bases). Germline CDR1 GTSNPN, CDR2 SVGIG (reference sequence). V lost 0 bases and J 9 bases, leaving 15 bases between the germline ends. The CDR3 has 15 residues. The CDR3 nucleotides are TGTGCCTGGAGTGTACTTGGGGGGGTTGGTTCACCCCTCCACTTT. Translation gives CAWSVLGGVGSPLHF.

The rearrangement links TRBV19 to TRBJ2-5, with 7 positions matching TRBD1. V dropped 5 bases and J dropped 1; count of bases not matched to a gene: 7. Germline V CDR1 and CDR2: LNHDA, SQIVND (reference sequence). This CDR3 spans 15 amino acids. The CDR3 bases are TGTGCCAGTAGTTCTCAGACAGGGCCCCAAGAGACCCAGTACTTC. It is translated as CASSSQTGPQETQYF.

This clone was detected once. The chain employs TRBV5-4 and TRBJ2-7; TRBD2 aligns across 10 bases. V lost 4 bases and J lost 2; bases outside the gene matches: 15. The germline V gene encodes CDR1 SGHNT and CDR2 YYREEE (reference sequence). This CDR3 is built from 18 residues. This CDR3 reads CASSAPAPSGGAPYEQYF. The CDR3 DNA reads TGTGCCAGCAGCGCACCCGCCCCGAGCGGGGGGGCCCCCTACGAGCAGTACTTC.

The chain couples TRBV5-4 to TRBJ1-1; D is perhaps TRBD1 (6 bases). V was shortened by 0 bases and J by 5 bases, with 14 bases between the two germline ends. The CDR3 sequence is 15 residues long. Germline CDR1 reads SGHNT; CDR2 reads YYREEE (reference sequence). The CDR3 nucleotides are TGTGCCAGCAGCTTGGACCCAAGGGGGGGGACTGAAGCTTTCTTT. The encoded protein is CASSLDPRGGTEAFF.

This clone was observed a single time. The chain carries TRBV13 and TRBJ1-3, with unresolved D. The CDR3 is made up of 17 amino acids. The ends were cut back, 0 bases at V and 0 bases at J, with 12 bases in the middle. Germline lookup yields CDR1 PRHDT and CDR2 FYEKMQ (reference sequence). CDR3 residues: CASSLGVTAYSGNTIYF. The CDR3 DNA sequence: TGTGCCAGCAGCTTAGGCGTCACAGCATACTCTGGAAACACCATATATTTT.

The V call is TRBV19, the J call TRBJ1-5; no firm D call. The germline V gene encodes CDR1 LNHDA and CDR2 SQIVND (reference sequence). V was pared by 2 bases and J by 2 bases, with 10 bases between. CDR3 length equals 15 residues. Here the CDR3 DNA reads TGTGCCAGTAGTATACAACGGGGTGGCAATCAGCCCCAGCATTTT. Residues: CASSIQRGGNQPQHF.

The chain links TRBV25-1 to TRBJ1-2; D might be TRBD1 (6 bases). The V gene's germline CDR1 is MGHDK and CDR2 SYGVNS. V dropped 4 bases and J dropped 2 bases, with 11 bases sitting between them. The length of the CDR3 is 14 residues. The CDR3: CASSVPGHNYGYTF. The CDR3 DNA reads as TGTGCCAGCAGTGTGCCGGGACACAACTATGGCTACACCTTC.

The V call is TRBV11-2, the J call TRBJ2-7; TRBD2 matches at 7 bases. CDR1 and CDR2 (germline): SGHAT, FQNNGV. V lost 1 base to trimming and J lost 7 bases; unmatched junction nucleotides: 4. The CDR3 covers 13 residues. The CDR3 region is CASSLGDGREQYF. DNA of the CDR3: TGTGCCAGCAGCTTAGGGGACGGGAGGGAGCAGTACTTC.

The chain joins TRBV11-2 to TRBJ1-3; D remains ambiguous. With 5 bases removed from V and 0 bases from J, the gap between germline ends came to 14 bases. This CDR3 is 16 amino acids long. Germline CDR1 reads SGHAT; CDR2 reads FQNNGV. CDR3 nucleotide sequence: TGTGCCAGCAGCACACCCGGGGTTTTCTCTGGAAACACCATATATTTT. Translated: CASSTPGVFSGNTIYF.

CDR3 nucleotides: TGTGCCAGTAGTCCGGGACAGGGTAGGTACGAGCAGTACTTC. Protein sequence: CASSPGQGRYEQYF. The genes are TRBV19 and TRBJ2-7; 9 bases align to TRBD1. This CDR3 is 14 amino acids long. In germline, CDR1 is LNHDA, CDR2 SQIVND (reference sequence). With 5 bases clipped from V and 4 bases from J, the junction kept 6 bases outside the gene matches.

This rearrangement joins TRBV27 to TRBJ1-4; TRBD1 matches at 9 bases. This CDR3 spans 16 amino acids. J was trimmed by 1 base and V by 7 bases; bases with no gene match: 7. Germline V gene lookup returns CDR1 MNHEY and CDR2 SMNVEV (reference sequence). The CDR3 coding sequence is TGTGCCAGCAAGCGGGACAGGGTTTTAACTAATGAAAAACTGTTTTTT. This sequence encodes CASKRDRVLTNEKLFF.

This chain connects TRBV11-2 to TRBJ1-1, with TRBD1 as a possible D gene (5 bases). With 6 bases removed from V and 0 bases from J, the gap between germline ends came to 14 bases. The CDR3 length is 15 residues. The V gene's germline CDR1 is SGHAT and CDR2 FQNNGV. The CDR3 loop is CASSPRGLMNTEAFF. The DNA of the CDR3 is TGTGCCAGCAGTCCTAGGGGACTTATGAACACTGAAGCTTTCTTT.

The chain is built from TRBV30 and TRBJ1-5; D gene uncertain. The V and J ends lost 2 bases and 0 bases respectively, with 8 bases between them. The germline gives CDR1 GTSNPN, CDR2 SVGIG (reference sequence). This CDR3 spans 14 amino acids. In DNA form, the CDR3 reads TGTGCCTGGAGTTCTGTAGATAGCAATCAGCCCCAGCATTTT. Translated, it gives CAWSSVDSNQPQHF. The whole variable domain, filled in from reference TRBV30 and TRBJ1-5, reads SQTIHQWPATLVQPVGSPLSLECTVEGTSNPNLYWYRQAAGRGLQLLFYSVGIGQISSEVPQNLSASRPQDRQFILSSKKLLLSDSGFYLCAWSSVDSNQPQHFGDGTRLSIL.